The clone carrying this T cell receptor (beta chain) was seen a few times. Its matching antigen is unknown. These data originate in a study of Graves' ophthalmopathy and Graves' hyperthyroidism. Trimming took 5 bases from V and 7 from J, leaving 11 bases between them. The CDR3 extends over 12 amino acids. Germline assignment: CDR1 MDHEN and CDR2 SYDVKM. General study findings and limits: The model predicted progression of ophthalmopathy with a sensitivity of 60% to 71%, and its specificity was 72.22%.

TCR beta CDR3 amplification used RNA transcripts. First-round RT-PCR employed HTBI primers, with a second-round multiplex PCR after it. Via MiXCR, TCRdb re-called the multiplex PCR reads, giving one row per CDR3 protein. This sample has 600,000 to 650,000 distinct CDR3 sequences, with about 24% found just once. The chain carries TRBV28 and TRBJ1-2, with TRBD1 as a possible D gene (5 bases). Sequencing used peripheral blood. This receptor was obtained from a woman between 18 and 30 years old with stable Graves' hyperthyroidism. Some clones in this sample may be carry-over from other donors' samples. CDR3 residues: CASSQQERGYTF. In nucleotides, the CDR3 is TGTGCCAGCAGTCAACAGGAACGTGGCTACACCTTC.